This TCR beta chain was obtained from a study of cytotoxic CD8 clonotypes in ibrutinib-treated CLL. Across the whole study: Researchers reported more than nine relapsed/refractory and about 14 treatment-naive patients, 17 to 18 of them IGHV unmutated. Study-level findings and limits: Clonality rose at ibrutinib response, held steady in sustained remission, and fell toward baseline at progression. Sustained-remission and progressing patients diverged in sampling times.

There are 13 residues in the CDR3. Germline V lookup: CDR1 MNHEY, CDR2 SMNVEV (reference sequence). Trimming shortened V by 3 bases and J by 2 bases, and 6 bases separated the two germline ends. Cryopreserved PBMCs supplied about 1.9 micrograms of genomic DNA for TCR beta libraries. As concerns this clone: Its antigen is undetermined.

TCRdb keeps only in-frame clones here, not all; method: immunoSEQ multiplex PCR. The repertoire holds hundreds of thousands of clones, with roughly 80% as singletons. The chain is built from TRBV27 and TRBJ2-3; D is unresolved. Specimen: PBMCs, collected before ibrutinib treatment. This TCR derives from a human donor with chronic lymphocytic leukemia. CDR3 sequence (DNA): TGTGCCAGCAGTTTCTCCGTCACAGATACGCAGTATTTT. Residues: CASSFSVTDTQYF.